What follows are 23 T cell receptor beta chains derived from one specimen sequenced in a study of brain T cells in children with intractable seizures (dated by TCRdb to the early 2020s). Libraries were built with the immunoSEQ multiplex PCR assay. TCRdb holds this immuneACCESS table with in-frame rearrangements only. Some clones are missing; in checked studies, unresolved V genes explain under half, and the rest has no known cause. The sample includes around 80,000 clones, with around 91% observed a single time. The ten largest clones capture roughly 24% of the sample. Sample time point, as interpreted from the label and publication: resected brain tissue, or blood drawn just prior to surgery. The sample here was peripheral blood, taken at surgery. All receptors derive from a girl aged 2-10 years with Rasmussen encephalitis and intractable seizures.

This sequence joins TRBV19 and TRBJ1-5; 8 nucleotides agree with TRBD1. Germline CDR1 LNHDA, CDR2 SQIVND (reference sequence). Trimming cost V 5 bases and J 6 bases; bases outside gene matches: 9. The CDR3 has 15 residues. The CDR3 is CASSAFSGGGQPQHF. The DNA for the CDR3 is TGTGCCAGTAGTGCCTTTTCAGGGGGCGGTCAGCCCCAGCATTTT.

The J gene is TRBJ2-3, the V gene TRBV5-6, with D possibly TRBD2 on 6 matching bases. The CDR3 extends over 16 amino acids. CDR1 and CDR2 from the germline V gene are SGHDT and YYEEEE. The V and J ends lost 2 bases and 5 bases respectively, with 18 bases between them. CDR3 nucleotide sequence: TGTGCCAGCAGCTTTCGACTTTTCCAGGGAGGAGATACGCAGTATTTT. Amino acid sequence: CASSFRLFQGGDTQYF. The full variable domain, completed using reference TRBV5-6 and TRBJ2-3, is DAGVTQSPTHLIKTRGQQVTLRCSPKSGHDTVSWYQQALGQGPQFIFQYYEEEERQRGNFPDRFSGHQFPNYSSELNVNALLLGDSALYLCASSFRLFQGGDTQYFGPGTRLTVL.

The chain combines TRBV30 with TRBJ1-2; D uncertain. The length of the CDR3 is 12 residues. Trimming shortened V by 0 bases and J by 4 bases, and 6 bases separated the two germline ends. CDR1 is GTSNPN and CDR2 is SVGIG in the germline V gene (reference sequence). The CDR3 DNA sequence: TGTGCCTGGAGTGTCCCAGGCTATGGCTACACCTTC. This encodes CAWSVPGYGYTF.

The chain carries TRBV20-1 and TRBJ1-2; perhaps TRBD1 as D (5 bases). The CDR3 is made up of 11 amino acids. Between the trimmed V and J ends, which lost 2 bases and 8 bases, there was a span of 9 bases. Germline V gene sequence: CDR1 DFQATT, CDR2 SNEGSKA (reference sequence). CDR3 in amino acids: CSARQGGGYTF. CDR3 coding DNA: TGCAGTGCTAGACAGGGCGGGGGCTACACCTTC.

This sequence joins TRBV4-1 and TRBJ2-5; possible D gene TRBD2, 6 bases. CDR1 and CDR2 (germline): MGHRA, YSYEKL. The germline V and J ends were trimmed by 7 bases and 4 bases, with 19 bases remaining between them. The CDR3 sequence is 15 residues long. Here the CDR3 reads CASTMPGLQAETQYF. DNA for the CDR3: TGCGCCAGCACCATGCCGGGACTCCAGGCAGAGACCCAGTACTTC.

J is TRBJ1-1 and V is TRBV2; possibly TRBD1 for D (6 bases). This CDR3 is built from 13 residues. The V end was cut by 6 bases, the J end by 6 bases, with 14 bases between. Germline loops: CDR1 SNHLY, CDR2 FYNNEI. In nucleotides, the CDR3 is TGTGCCAGCAGCGCGGACAGCGGTGCTGAAGCTTTCTTT. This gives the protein CASSADSGAEAFF.

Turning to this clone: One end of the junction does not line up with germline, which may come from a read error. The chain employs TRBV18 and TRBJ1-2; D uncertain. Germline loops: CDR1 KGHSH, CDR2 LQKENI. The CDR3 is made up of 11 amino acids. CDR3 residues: CASSPRRMKPF. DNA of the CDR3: TGTGCCAGCTCACCAAGGAGGATGAAGCCCTTC.

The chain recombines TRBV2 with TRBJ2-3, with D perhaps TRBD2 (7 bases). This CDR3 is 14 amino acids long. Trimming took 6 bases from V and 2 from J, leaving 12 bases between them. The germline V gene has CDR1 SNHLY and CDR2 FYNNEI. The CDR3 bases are TGTGCCAGCAGGGCGGGGGCCCACACAGATACGCAGTATTTT. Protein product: CASRAGAHTDTQYF.

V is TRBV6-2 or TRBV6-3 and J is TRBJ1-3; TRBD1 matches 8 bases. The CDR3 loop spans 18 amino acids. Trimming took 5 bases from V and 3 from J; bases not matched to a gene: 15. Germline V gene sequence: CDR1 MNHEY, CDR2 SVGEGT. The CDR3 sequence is CASSTRSIRGLYGNTIYF. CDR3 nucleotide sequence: TGTGCCAGCAGTACCCGCTCAATCAGGGGGCTATATGGAAACACCATATATTTT.

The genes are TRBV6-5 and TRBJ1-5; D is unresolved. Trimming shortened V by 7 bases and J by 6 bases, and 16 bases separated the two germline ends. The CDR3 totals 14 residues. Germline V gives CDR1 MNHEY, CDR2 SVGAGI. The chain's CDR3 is CASNAGFDSQPQHF. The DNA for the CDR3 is TGTGCCAGCAATGCGGGTTTCGACTCTCAGCCCCAGCATTTT.

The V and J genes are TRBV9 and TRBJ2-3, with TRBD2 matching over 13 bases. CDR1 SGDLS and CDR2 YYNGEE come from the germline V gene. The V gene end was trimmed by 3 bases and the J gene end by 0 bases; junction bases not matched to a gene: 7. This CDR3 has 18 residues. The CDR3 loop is CASSGGLAGYTSTDTQYF. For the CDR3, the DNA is TGTGCCAGCAGCGGGGGACTAGCGGGGTATACTAGCACAGATACGCAGTATTTT.

CDR3 in amino acids: CASSSKASGRVGYEQYF. DNA for the CDR3: TGCGCCAGCAGCTCCAAGGCGAGCGGGAGGGTCGGCTACGAGCAGTACTTC. The chain links TRBV5-1 to TRBJ2-7, with 10 bases matching TRBD2. Germline CDR1 SGHRS, CDR2 YFSETQ. After removal of 3 bases from V and 3 bases from J, the junction contained 12 bases not matched to a gene. The CDR3 covers 17 residues. Based on the CDR3 plus reference TRBV5-1 and TRBJ2-7, the full variable domain is KAGVTQTPRYLIKTRGQQVTLSCSPISGHRSVSWYQQTPGQGLQFLFEYFSETQRNKGNFPGRFSGRQFSNSRSEMNVSTLELGDSALYLCASSSKASGRVGYEQYFGPGTRLTVT.

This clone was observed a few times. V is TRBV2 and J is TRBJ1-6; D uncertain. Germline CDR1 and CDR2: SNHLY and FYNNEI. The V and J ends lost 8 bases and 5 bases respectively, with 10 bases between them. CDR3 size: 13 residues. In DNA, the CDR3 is TGTGCCAGCCGTAGGAGAAATAATTCACCCCTCCACTTT. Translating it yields CASRRRNNSPLHF.

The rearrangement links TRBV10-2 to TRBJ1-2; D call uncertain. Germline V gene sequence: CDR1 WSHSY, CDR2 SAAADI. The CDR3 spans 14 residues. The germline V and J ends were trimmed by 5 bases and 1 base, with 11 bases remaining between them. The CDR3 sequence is CASSNGTINYGYTF. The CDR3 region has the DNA TGCGCCAGCAGTAACGGAACCATTAACTATGGCTACACCTTC.

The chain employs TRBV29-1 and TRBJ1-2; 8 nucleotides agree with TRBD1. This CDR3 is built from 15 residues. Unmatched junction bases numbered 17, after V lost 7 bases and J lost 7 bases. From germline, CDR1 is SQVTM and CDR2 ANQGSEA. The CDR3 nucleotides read TGCAGCGGCCGAGGGACAGGAGGGGGGAAACGTGGCTACACCTTC. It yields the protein CSGRGTGGGKRGYTF. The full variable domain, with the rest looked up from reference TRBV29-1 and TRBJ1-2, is SAVISQKPSRDICQRGTSLTIQCQVDSQVTMMFWYRQQPGQSLTLIATANQGSEATYESGFVIDKFPISRPNLTFSTLTVSNMSPEDSSIYLCSGRGTGGGKRGYTFGSGTRLTVV.

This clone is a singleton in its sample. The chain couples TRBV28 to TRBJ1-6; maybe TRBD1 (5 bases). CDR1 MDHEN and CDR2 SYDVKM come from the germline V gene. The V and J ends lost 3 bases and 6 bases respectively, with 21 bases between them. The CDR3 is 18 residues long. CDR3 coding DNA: TGTGCCAGCAGTTTGGATTCAGGGCCCTCCCTGCCTAATTCACCCCTCCACTTT. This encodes CASSLDSGPSLPNSPLHF.

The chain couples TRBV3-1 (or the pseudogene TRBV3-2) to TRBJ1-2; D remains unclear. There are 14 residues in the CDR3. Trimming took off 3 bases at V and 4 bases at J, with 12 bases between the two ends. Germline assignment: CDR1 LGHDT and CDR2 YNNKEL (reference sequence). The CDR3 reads CASSHKGTSYGYTF. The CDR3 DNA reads TGTGCCAGCAGCCACAAGGGAACGAGCTATGGCTACACCTTC.

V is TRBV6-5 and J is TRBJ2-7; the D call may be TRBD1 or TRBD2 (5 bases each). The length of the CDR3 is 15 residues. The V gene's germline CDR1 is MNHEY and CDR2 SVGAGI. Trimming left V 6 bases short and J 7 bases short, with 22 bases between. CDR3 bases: TGTGCCAGCAGCCCCTTCCCCGGGACGTTGAGAGAGCAGTACTTC. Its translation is CASSPFPGTLREQYF.

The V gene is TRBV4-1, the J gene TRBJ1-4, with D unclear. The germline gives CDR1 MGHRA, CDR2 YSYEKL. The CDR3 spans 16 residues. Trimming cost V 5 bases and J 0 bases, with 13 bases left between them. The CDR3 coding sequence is TGCGCCAGCAGCGTGGGGTCGTTTGCAACTAATGAAAAACTGTTTTTT. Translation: CASSVGSFATNEKLFF.

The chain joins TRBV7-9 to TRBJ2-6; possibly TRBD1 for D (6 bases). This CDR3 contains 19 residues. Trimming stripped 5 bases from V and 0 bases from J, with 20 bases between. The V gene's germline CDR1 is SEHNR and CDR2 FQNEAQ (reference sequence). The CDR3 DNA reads TGTGCCAGCAGCCCCCGGACAGTCAACAGGTACTCTGGGGCCAACGTCCTGACTTTC. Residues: CASSPRTVNRYSGANVLTF.

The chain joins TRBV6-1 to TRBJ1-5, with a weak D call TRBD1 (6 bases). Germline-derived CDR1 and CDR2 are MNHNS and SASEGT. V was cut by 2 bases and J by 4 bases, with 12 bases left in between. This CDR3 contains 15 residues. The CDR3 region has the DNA TGTGCCAGCAGTGAATTGAGGACAGTTAATCAGCCCCAGCATTTT. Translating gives CASSELRTVNQPQHF.

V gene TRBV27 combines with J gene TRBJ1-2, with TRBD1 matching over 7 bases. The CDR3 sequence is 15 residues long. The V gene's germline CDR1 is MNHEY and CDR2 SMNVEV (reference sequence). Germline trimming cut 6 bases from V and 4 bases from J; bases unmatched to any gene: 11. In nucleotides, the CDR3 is TGTGCCAGCAGACCGCGGGACAGCACGGTCTATGGCTACACCTTC. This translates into CASRPRDSTVYGYTF.

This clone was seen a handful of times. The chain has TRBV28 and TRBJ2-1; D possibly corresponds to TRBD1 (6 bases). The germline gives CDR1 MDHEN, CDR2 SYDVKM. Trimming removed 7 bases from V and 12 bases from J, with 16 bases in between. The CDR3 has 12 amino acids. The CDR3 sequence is CASTPPRGSQFF. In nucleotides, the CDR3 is TGTGCCAGCACCCCACCGAGGGGGTCGCAGTTCTTC.